The 8 T cell receptor beta chains listed next were all sequenced from one sample in a study of a mutant IDH1 vaccine in newly diagnosed glioma. Libraries were prepared by immunoSEQ multiplex PCR; TCRdb keeps only in-frame clonotypes and omits some of them. The sample yields about 64,000 clones, roughly 80% seen once. As to time point: week 11, during vaccination. The content of each vaccine dose was 300 ug of mutant IDH1 20-mer peptide, and topical imiquimod accompanied it. These receptors' targets are unknown. This material consisted of PBMCs, taken from a glioma patient whose treatment included an IDH1 peptide vaccine. The receptors here all came from a woman aged 45-65 years with glioma.

The genes are TRBV2 and TRBJ2-7; TRBD2 might be the D (5 bases). This CDR3 is built from 14 residues. CDR1 and CDR2 from the germline V gene are SNHLY and FYNNEI. V was clipped by 3 bases and J by 7 bases, with 16 bases between them. The CDR3 nucleotides read TGTGCCAGCAGTGAGTCCCCATACTCGGGGGAGCAGTACTTC. Protein: CASSESPYSGEQYF.

V usage is TRBV6-1 and J usage is TRBJ1-5; a weak D match, TRBD1 (5 bases). Germline lookup yields CDR1 MNHNS and CDR2 SASEGT. V was trimmed by 0 bases and J by 14 bases, leaving 14 bases between them. The CDR3 covers 13 residues. The CDR3 sequence: CASSEALKEQEHF. The CDR3 region has the DNA TGTGCCAGCAGTGAAGCTCTTAAGGAACAGGAGCATTTT.

The J gene is TRBJ1-1, the V gene TRBV7-9; 8 bases are a match to TRBD1. The J segment lost 5 bases and the V segment lost 4 bases, leaving 9 bases of the junction unmatched. Germline lookup yields CDR1 SEHNR and CDR2 FQNEAQ (reference sequence). The CDR3 spans 15 residues. The CDR3 is CASSSNQGAVTEAFF. The DNA of the CDR3 is TGTGCCAGCAGCTCGAACCAGGGGGCTGTGACTGAAGCTTTCTTT.

The V and J genes are TRBV7-2 and TRBJ2-7; D could derive from TRBD1 or TRBD2 (5 bases each). The ends were cut back, 1 base at V and 7 bases at J, with 11 bases in the middle. This CDR3 is built from 13 residues. Germline V gene data show CDR1 as SGHTA and CDR2 as FQGNSA. CDR3 in amino acids: CASSLGDRREQYF. Written as DNA, the CDR3 is TGTGCCAGCAGCTTAGGGGACCGGCGTGAGCAGTACTTC.

V gene TRBV5-4 combines with J gene TRBJ2-3, with TRBD2 identical over 9 bases. Germline V gives CDR1 SGHNT, CDR2 YYREEE (reference sequence). The junction had 1 base not matched to a gene; V was cut back by 1 base and J by 1 base. This CDR3 spans 15 amino acids. The CDR3 region is CASSLQRGGTDTQYF. The CDR3 nucleotides are TGTGCCAGCAGCTTGCAGCGGGGGGGCACAGATACGCAGTATTTT. The full variable domain, rest sourced from reference TRBV5-4 and TRBJ2-3, is ETGVTQSPTHLIKTRGQQVTLRCSSQSGHNTVSWYQQALGQGPQFIFQYYREEENGRGNFPPRFSGLQFPNYSSELNVNALELDDSALYLCASSLQRGGTDTQYFGPGTRLTVL.

This sequence joins TRBV18 and TRBJ2-5, with a weak D call TRBD1 (7 bases). Per the germline V gene, CDR1 is KGHSH and CDR2 is LQKENI. V lost 3 bases, J lost 3 bases, and 11 bases lay in between. This CDR3 region has 14 residues. The CDR3 DNA reads as TGTGCCAGCTCACCCCCAGGGGGGAAAGAGACCCAGTACTTC. Its translation is CASSPPGGKETQYF.

The CDR3 sequence is CASSLEGGDREKLFF. In DNA, the CDR3 is TGTGCCAGCAGCTTAGAGGGCGGGGATCGTGAAAAACTGTTTTTT. The chain carries TRBV7-9 and TRBJ1-4; D is ambiguous. V was pared by 1 base and J by 7 bases, with 13 bases between. The germline V gene has CDR1 SEHNR and CDR2 FQNEAQ (reference sequence). The CDR3 loop spans 15 amino acids. The variable domain in full, completed from reference TRBV7-9 and TRBJ1-4, reads DTGVSQNPRHKITKRGQNVTFRCDPISEHNRLYWYRQTLGQGPEFLTYFQNEAQLEKSRLLSDRFSAERPKGSFSTLEIQRTEQGDSAMYLCASSLEGGDREKLFFGSGTQLSVL.

This clone appeared once. This chain joins TRBV5-1 and TRBJ2-7, with D possibly being TRBD1 (5 bases). CDR1 and CDR2 (germline): SGHRS, YFSETQ. Trimming removed 3 bases at V and 6 bases at J, with 16 bases between. This CDR3 is built from 14 residues. The CDR3 region is CASSSKPGSAEQYF. The CDR3 nucleotides are TGCGCCAGCAGCTCGAAACCAGGGTCGGCCGAGCAGTACTTC.